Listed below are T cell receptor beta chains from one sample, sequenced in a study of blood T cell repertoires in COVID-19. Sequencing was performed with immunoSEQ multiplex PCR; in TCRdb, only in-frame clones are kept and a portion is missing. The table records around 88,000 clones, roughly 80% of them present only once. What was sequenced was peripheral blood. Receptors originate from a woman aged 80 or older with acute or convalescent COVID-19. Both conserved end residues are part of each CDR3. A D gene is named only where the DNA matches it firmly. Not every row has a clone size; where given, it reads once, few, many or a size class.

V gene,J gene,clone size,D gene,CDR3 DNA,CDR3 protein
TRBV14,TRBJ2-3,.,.,TGTGCCAGCAGCCAAGATCTTCGGGATACGCAGTATTTT,CASSQDLRDTQYF
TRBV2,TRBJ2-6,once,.,TGTGCCAGCAGACAGAGCTCTGGGGCCAACGTCCTGACTTTC,CASRQSSGANVLTF
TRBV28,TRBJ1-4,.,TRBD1,TGTGCCAGCAGGATACCCGGGACAGGGGGTGAAAAACTGTTTTTT,CASRIPGTGGEKLFF
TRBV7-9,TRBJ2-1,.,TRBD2,TGTGCCAGCAGCTTAGACTTCGAGCGGGGGGGCCCCTCCTACAATGAGCAGTTCTTC,CASSLDFERGGPSYNEQFF
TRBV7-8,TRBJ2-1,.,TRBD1,TGTGCCAGCAGCTTAGCGGTAGCCGGGACAGCCTCCTACAATGAGCAGTTCTTC,CASSLAVAGTASYNEQFF
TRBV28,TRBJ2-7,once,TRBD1,TGTGCCAGTTCCGGGACAGGGGCTACCTACGAGCAGTACTTC,CASSGTGATYEQYF
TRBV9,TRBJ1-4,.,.,TGTGCCAGCAGCGCTGACAGGTCGACCGGGGAAAAACTGTTTTTT,CASSADRSTGEKLFF
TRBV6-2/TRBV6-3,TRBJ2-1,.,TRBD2,TGTGCCAGCAGTTACTCGCCCGAGACTAGCGGTAATGAGCAGTTCTTC,CASSYSPETSGNEQFF
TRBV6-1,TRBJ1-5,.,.,TGTGCCAGCAGTGAAGAAGGGGCACGGCAGCCCCAGCATTTT,CASSEEGARQPQHF
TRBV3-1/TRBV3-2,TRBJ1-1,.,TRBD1,TGTGCCAGCAGCCAAGATGAGGTCGACAGGGAGAGTACTGAAGCTTTCTTT,CASSQDEVDRESTEAFF
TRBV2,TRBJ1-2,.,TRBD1,TGTGCCAGCAGCCTCGGGACAGGGGGGGTGGTGGGCTACACCTTC,CASSLGTGGVVGYTF
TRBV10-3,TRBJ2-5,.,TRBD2,TGTGCCACCGGGGGGGCCCTTTATGAGACCCAGTACTTC,CATGGALYETQYF
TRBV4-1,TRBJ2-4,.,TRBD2,TGCGCCAGCAGCCCTGAAGCGGGGGCGCGAAACATTCAGTACTTC,CASSPEAGARNIQYF
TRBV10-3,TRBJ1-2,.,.,TGTGCCATAAGCGGGACGGACCAAGGCTACACCTTC,CAISGTDQGYTF
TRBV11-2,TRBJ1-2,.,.,TGTGCCAGCAGCTTAAGCTACCTTGAGGGCTACACCTTC,CASSLSYLEGYTF
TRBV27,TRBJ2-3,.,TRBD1,TGTGCCAGCAGTATACGGACAGGGGGCATCAGGAATACGCAGTATTTT,CASSIRTGGIRNTQYF
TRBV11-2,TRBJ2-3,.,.,TGTGCCAGCAGCTTGCGGGGGCGCCCAGATACGCAGTATTTT,CASSLRGRPDTQYF
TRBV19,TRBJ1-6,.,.,TGTGCCAGTAGTACCCAGGACAGCTATAATTCACCCCTCCACTTT,CASSTQDSYNSPLHF
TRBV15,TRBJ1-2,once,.,TGTGCCACCAGCAGAGATCGCGCGTCGAGCTATGGCTACACCTTC,CATSRDRASSYGYTF
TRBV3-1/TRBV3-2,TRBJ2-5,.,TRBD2,TGTGCCAGCGAACAAACGCGGGGGGCACAAGAGACCCAGTACTTC,CASEQTRGAQETQYF
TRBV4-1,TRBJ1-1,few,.,TGCGCCAGCAGCCAAGAAACAGGGTTGAACACTGAAGCTTTCTTT,CASSQETGLNTEAFF
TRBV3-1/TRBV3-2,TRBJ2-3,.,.,TGTGCCAGCAGCCGCGCTAGGCTAAGGAACACAGATACGCAGTATTTT,CASSRARLRNTDTQYF
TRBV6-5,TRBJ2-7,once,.,TGTGCCAGCAGGAGGACACCTAGGTCCGAGCAGTACTTC,CASRRTPRSEQYF
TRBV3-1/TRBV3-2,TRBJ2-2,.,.,TGTGCCAGCAGCCAATCCCCTTCCAGGGTCACCGGGGAGCTGTTTTTT,CASSQSPSRVTGELFF
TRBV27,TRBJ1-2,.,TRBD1,TGTGCCAGCAGTTTCCGGGACAGGGTTGAATTAGGCTACACCTTC,CASSFRDRVELGYTF
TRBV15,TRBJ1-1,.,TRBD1,TGTGCCACCAGCCGCGGGGACAGGGTCGGAGTCGAAGCTTTCTTT,CATSRGDRVGVEAFF
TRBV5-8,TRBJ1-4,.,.,TGTGCCAGCAGCTTGGGGAAAACAGCCCCAACTAATGAAAAACTGTTTTTT,CASSLGKTAPTNEKLFF
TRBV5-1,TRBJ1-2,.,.,TGCGCCAGCAGCCCGGGAGACGGGGGGAGCTATGGCTACACCTTC,CASSPGDGGSYGYTF
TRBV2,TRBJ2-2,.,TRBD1,TGTGCCAGCAGGACAGGGGCACCCAACACCGGGGAGCTGTTTTTT,CASRTGAPNTGELFF
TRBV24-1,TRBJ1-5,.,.,TGTGCCACCTCGGGGGGGGTAAATCAGCCCCAGCATTTT,CATSGGVNQPQHF
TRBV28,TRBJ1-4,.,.,TGTGCCAGCAGTCCTACAGGGTGGACAGAAAAACTGTTTTTT,CASSPTGWTEKLFF
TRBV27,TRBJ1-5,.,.,TGTGCCAGCGGTGAGGGCTATAGCAATCAGCCCCAGCATTTT,CASGEGYSNQPQHF
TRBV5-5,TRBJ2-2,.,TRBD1,TGTGCCAGCAGCTTGTTGCCAGGGGGCACCGGGGAGCTGTTTTTT,CASSLLPGGTGELFF
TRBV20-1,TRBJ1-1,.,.,TGCAGTGCAAGCGGGGACAATGAAGCTTTCTTT,CSASGDNEAFF
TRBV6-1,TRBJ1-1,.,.,TGTGCCAGCAGTGACGGACAGACCAACACTGAAGCTTTCTTT,CASSDGQTNTEAFF
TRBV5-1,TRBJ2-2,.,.,TGCGCCAGCAGCTTGGGAGCGAAGCCTGAGGAGCTGTTTTTT,CASSLGAKPEELFF
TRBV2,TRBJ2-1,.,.,TGTGCCAGCAGTCTAGAACTCCGCGGTGAGCAGTTCTTC,CASSLELRGEQFF
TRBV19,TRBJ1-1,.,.,TGTGCCAGTAGTCGGAACACTGAAGCTTTCTTT,CASSRNTEAFF
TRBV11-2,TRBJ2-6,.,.,TGTGCCAGCAGCTTAGATCGAGGAGAAACGACTTTC,CASSLDRGETTF
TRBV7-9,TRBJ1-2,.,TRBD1,TGTGCCAGCCACTATAGTGGGACAGCGGATGGCGGTGGCTACACCTTC,CASHYSGTADGGGYTF
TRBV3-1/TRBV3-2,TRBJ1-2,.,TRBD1,TGTGCCAGCAGCGAACGGACAGGGGGGGATGGCTACACCTTC,CASSERTGGDGYTF
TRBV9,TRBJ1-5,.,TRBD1,TGTGCCAGCAGCGTGGGGACAGGGGGCAATCAGCCCCAGCATTTT,CASSVGTGGNQPQHF
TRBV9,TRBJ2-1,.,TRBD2,TGTGCCAGCAGCGTAACGGGGGGGTCTAGCAATGAGCAGTTCTTC,CASSVTGGSSNEQFF
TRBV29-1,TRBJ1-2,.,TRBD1,TGCAGCGTTTCCCCCGCAGGGGGCTTAGTTGGCTACACCTTC,CSVSPAGGLVGYTF
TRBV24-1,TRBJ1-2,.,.,TGTGCCACCAGTGAACCGGGAGCTAACTATGGCTACACCTTC,CATSEPGANYGYTF
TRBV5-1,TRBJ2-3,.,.,TGCGCCAGCAGCTTGGGAACGGCGGCGAGCACAGATACGCAGTATTTT,CASSLGTAASTDTQYF
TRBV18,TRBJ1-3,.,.,TGTGCCAGCTCACCTACCGGGAACTCTGGAAACACCATATATTTT,CASSPTGNSGNTIYF
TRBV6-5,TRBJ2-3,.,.,TGTGCCAGCAGTTTGGCCCTTGGTACGCAGTATTTT,CASSLALGTQYF
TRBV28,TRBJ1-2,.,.,TGTGCCACGAACGGGGCCGGGACAAATAATGTCTATGGCTACACCTTC,CATNGAGTNNVYGYTF
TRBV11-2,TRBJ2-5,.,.,TGTGCCAGCAGCCCCGGAGCGGGCCCCTGGGAAGAGACCCAGTACTTC,CASSPGAGPWEETQYF
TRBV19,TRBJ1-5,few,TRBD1,TGTGCCAGTAGTGTACCAGGACAGGGGGCTCGGCAGCCCCAGCATTTT,CASSVPGQGARQPQHF
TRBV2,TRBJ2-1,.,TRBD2,TGTGCCAGCGGGGGGGGGTTCCAGTGGCCTCAGGATGAGCAGTTCTTC,CASGGGFQWPQDEQFF
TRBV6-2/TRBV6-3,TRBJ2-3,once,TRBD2,TGTGCCAGCAGTTACTCCAGAGGACTAGCGGGGGGCCAATCCACAGATACGCAGTATTTT,CASSYSRGLAGGQSTDTQYF
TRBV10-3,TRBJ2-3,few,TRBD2,TGTGCCATCAGTGACCGGAGGGGACTAGCAGACACAGATACGCAGTATTTT,CAISDRRGLADTDTQYF
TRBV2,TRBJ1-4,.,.,TGTGCCAGCAGTTGGACACCCAAGGAGGAAAAACTGTTTTTT,CASSWTPKEEKLFF
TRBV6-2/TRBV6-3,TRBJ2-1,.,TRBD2,TGTGCCAGCAGTTACGCCGGGACTACCTACAATGAGCAGTTCTTC,CASSYAGTTYNEQFF
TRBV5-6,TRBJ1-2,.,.,TGTGCCAGCAGCCGTAGAAGCGACAGGAATGGCTACACCTTC,CASSRRSDRNGYTF
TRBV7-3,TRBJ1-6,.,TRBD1,TGTGCCAGCAGCTCCACAGGGGGCTATTCACCCCTCCACTTT,CASSSTGGYSPLHF
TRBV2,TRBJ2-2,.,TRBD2,TGTGCCAGCACCGGGACTAGGGGAGGCACCGGGGAGCTGTTTTTT,CASTGTRGGTGELFF